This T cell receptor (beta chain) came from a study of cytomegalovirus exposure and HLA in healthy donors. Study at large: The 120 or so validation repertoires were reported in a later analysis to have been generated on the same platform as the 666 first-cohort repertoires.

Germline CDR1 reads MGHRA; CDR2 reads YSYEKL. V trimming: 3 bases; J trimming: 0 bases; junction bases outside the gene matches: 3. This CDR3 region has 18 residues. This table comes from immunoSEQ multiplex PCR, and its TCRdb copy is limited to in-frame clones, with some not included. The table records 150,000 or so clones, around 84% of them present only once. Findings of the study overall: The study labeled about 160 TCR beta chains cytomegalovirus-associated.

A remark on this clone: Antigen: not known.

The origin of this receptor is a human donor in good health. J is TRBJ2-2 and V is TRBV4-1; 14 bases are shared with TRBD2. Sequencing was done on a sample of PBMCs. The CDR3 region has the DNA TGCGCCAGCAGCCAGCGGACTAGCGGGGGGACGAACACCGGGGAGCTGTTTTTT. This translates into CASSQRTSGGTNTGELFF.